These 23 T cell receptor beta chains were sequenced from one sample in a study of OX40 agonist ivuxolimab in advanced cancers. Using immunoSEQ multiplex PCR, the repertoire was profiled, and TCRdb retains in-frame clones only, with some absent. The table has 30,000 to 40,000 clones, nearly 75% seen once. Sequenced here: CD4+ or CD8+ T cells sorted from blood, sampled in a trial of the OX40 agonist ivuxolimab. The source is an adult with an advanced solid tumor such as melanoma, head and neck, liver or kidney cancer.

The gene calls are TRBV18 and TRBJ1-5; D may be TRBD1 (6 bases). Germline loops: CDR1 KGHSH, CDR2 LQKENI. This CDR3 is built from 14 residues. V shed 1 base and J shed 4 bases, with 8 bases lying between them. The chain's CDR3 is CASSPQGGNQPQHF. The DNA for the CDR3 is TGTGCCAGCTCACCACAGGGGGGGAATCAGCCCCAGCATTTT.

This rearrangement joins TRBV19 to TRBJ2-2, with 10 bases that match TRBD1. This CDR3 region has 14 residues. Trimming took 6 bases from V and 5 from J; bases not matched to a gene: 3. Germline V gene lookup returns CDR1 LNHDA and CDR2 SQIVND (reference sequence). The CDR3 DNA follows: TGTGCCAGTAGGGGGACAGGGGTAACCGGGGAGCTGTTTTTT. It encodes CASRGTGVTGELFF.

This chain connects TRBV6-5 to TRBJ1-4; D possibly corresponds to TRBD1 (5 bases). The V and J ends lost 2 bases and 6 bases respectively, with 10 bases between them. CDR1 is MNHEY, CDR2 SVGAGI, per germline. This CDR3 region has 14 residues. CDR3 nucleotide sequence: TGTGCCAGCAGTTACAGGGGAGGCGATGAAAAACTGTTTTTT. This translates into CASSYRGGDEKLFF.

CDR3 sequence reads: CASSTDSYEQYF. The DNA for the CDR3 is TGTGCCAGCAGTACAGACTCCTACGAGCAGTACTTC. The rearrangement links TRBV7-9 to TRBJ2-7; D ambiguous. V lost 6 bases to trimming and J lost 0 bases, with 6 bases between them. Germline CDR1 reads SEHNR; CDR2 reads FQNEAQ (reference sequence). This CDR3 spans 12 amino acids. Variable domain in full (rest from reference TRBV7-9 and TRBJ2-7): DTGVSQNPRHKITKRGQNVTFRCDPISEHNRLYWYRQTLGQGPEFLTYFQNEAQLEKSRLLSDRFSAERPKGSFSTLEIQRTEQGDSAMYLCASSTDSYEQYFGPGTRLTVT.

This clone was seen a single time. The CDR3 loop is CASSFPGGSEAFF. CDR3 sequence (DNA): TGCGCCAGCAGCTTCCCGGGGGGCTCTGAAGCTTTCTTT. The chain links TRBV5-1 to TRBJ1-1; D possibly corresponds to TRBD1 (6 bases). The CDR3 length is 13 residues. The germline V and J ends were trimmed by 2 bases and 6 bases, with 11 bases remaining between them. Germline V gene data show CDR1 as SGHRS and CDR2 as YFSETQ. The full variable domain, in which reference TRBV5-1 and TRBJ1-1 provide the parts outside the CDR3, is KAGVTQTPRYLIKTRGQQVTLSCSPISGHRSVSWYQQTPGQGLQFLFEYFSETQRNKGNFPGRFSGRQFSNSRSEMNVSTLELGDSALYLCASSFPGGSEAFFGQGTRLTVV.

The chain combines TRBV5-4 with TRBJ2-1; no reliable D call. The CDR3 covers 12 residues. Germline CDR1 and CDR2: SGHNT and YYREEE (reference sequence). The ends were cut back, 2 bases at V and 8 bases at J, with 8 bases in the middle. The CDR3 here is CASSFSFDEQFF. The CDR3 bases are TGTGCCAGCAGCTTTAGTTTCGATGAGCAGTTCTTC.

The genes are TRBV30 and TRBJ1-5; D uncertain. The CDR3 runs 14 residues. Germline CDR1 reads GTSNPN; CDR2 reads SVGIG (reference sequence). The V end lost 0 bases, the J end lost 8 bases, and 14 bases lay between the germline ends. The CDR3 is CAWSVAARVEPQHF. The CDR3 DNA sequence: TGTGCCTGGAGTGTAGCGGCCAGAGTGGAGCCCCAGCATTTT.

This clone was counted only a few times. The chain is built from TRBV30 and TRBJ1-1, with a tentative D call TRBD1 (6 bases). V gave up 2 bases and J gave up 1 base, with 14 bases separating them. This CDR3 has 15 residues. Germline V gene data show CDR1 as GTSNPN and CDR2 as SVGIG (reference sequence). In DNA, the CDR3 is TGTGCCTGGAGTTCGTCTGGCAGGGGGAACACTGAAGCTTTCTTT. It yields the protein CAWSSSGRGNTEAFF.

The count of this clone is one. CDR3 nucleotides: TGTGCCAGCAGTTACGCGGCTAGCGTGAACGAGCAGTACGTC. As protein: CASSYAASVNEQYV. The chain carries TRBV6-6 and TRBJ2-7, with D possibly being TRBD2 (6 bases). Between the trimmed V and J ends, which lost 2 bases and 5 bases, there was a span of 13 bases. The CDR3 totals 14 residues. Germline CDR1 is MNHNY and CDR2 is SVGAGI (reference sequence).

This clone was seen a single time. The rearrangement uses TRBV18 and TRBJ2-4; 9 positions agree with TRBD1. This CDR3 comprises 13 residues. Trimming took 6 bases from V and 9 from J; bases not matched to a gene: 6. Germline V gene sequence: CDR1 KGHSH, CDR2 LQKENI. The CDR3: CASSRTGARIQYF. In DNA, the CDR3 is TGTGCCAGCTCGCGGACAGGGGCACGCATTCAGTACTTC.

The chain joins TRBV7-8 to TRBJ2-3, with D unresolved. Trimming took 3 bases from V and 2 from J, leaving 6 bases between them. Germline V lookup: CDR1 SGHVS, CDR2 FQNEAQ. This CDR3 is 13 amino acids long. CDR3 DNA: TGTGCCAGCAGCTTGAACCCCACAGATACGCAGTATTTT. Protein sequence: CASSLNPTDTQYF.

In nucleotides, the CDR3 is TGTGCCAGGCCCCATGGTGCCTCAAGTGAGCAGTTCTTC. Translation gives CARPHGASSEQFF. The chain carries TRBV19 and TRBJ2-1; no definite D call. This CDR3 is 13 amino acids long. V was shortened by 9 bases and J by 9 bases, with 18 bases between the two germline ends. Germline CDR1 is LNHDA and CDR2 is SQIVND (reference sequence).

The chain's CDR3 is CASGQGSSYNEQFF. DNA of the CDR3: TGTGCCAGCGGCCAGGGGAGCTCCTACAATGAGCAGTTCTTC. J is TRBJ2-1 and V is TRBV6-6; D may be TRBD1 (6 bases). Per the germline V gene, CDR1 is MNHNY and CDR2 is SVGAGI (reference sequence). This CDR3 is 14 amino acids long. The V end lost 8 bases, the J end lost 0 bases, and 11 bases lay between the germline ends.

This clone was detected once. The chain has TRBV23-1 and TRBJ2-2, with 7 bases fitting TRBD1. TRBV23-1 is identified as an open reading frame with a role that is uncertain. V lost 8 bases to trimming and J lost 4 bases; unmatched junction nucleotides: 7. The CDR3 contains 14 residues. The CDR3, as DNA: TGCGCCAGCGGAGACAGGGTAATCACCGGGGAGCTGTTTTTT. This codes for CASGDRVITGELFF.

This clone showed up just a few times. The V call is TRBV11-3, the J call TRBJ2-1; D is unresolved. CDR1 SGHNT and CDR2 YENEEA come from the germline V gene. The CDR3 is 18 amino acids. With 2 bases removed from V and 2 bases from J, the gap between germline ends came to 19 bases. The CDR3 DNA follows: TGTGCCAGCAGCTTAAGCTCGGCAGGCCCTGGAACCTACAATGAGCAGTTCTTC. Protein sequence: CASSLSSAGPGTYNEQFF.

The table lists this clone with a count of one. The chain recombines TRBV7-2 with TRBJ2-2; TRBD2 matches at 8 bases. The CDR3 sequence is 16 residues long. CDR1 SGHTA and CDR2 FQGNSA come from the germline V gene. J was trimmed by 6 bases and V by 2 bases; bases with no gene match: 8. The CDR3 DNA sequence: TGTGCCAGCAGCTTATACTCGGGGACTAGATCCGGGGAGCTGTTTTTT. Its translation: CASSLYSGTRSGELFF.

The rearrangement joins TRBV6-1 to TRBJ2-2, with a tentative D call TRBD2 (6 bases). V was clipped by 4 bases and J by 7 bases, with 19 bases between them. The CDR3 spans 16 residues. Germline-derived CDR1 and CDR2 are MNHNS and SASEGT. This chain's CDR3 is CASSGRDVRSGGELFF. In nucleotides, the CDR3 is TGTGCCAGCAGTGGGAGGGATGTGAGGTCTGGCGGGGAGCTGTTTTTT.

The V and J genes are TRBV29-1 and TRBJ1-2, with 7 nucleotides matching TRBD1. The junction had 12 bases not matched to a gene; V was cut back by 6 bases and J by 5 bases. CDR3 length: 14 amino acids. Per germline, CDR1 SQVTM and CDR2 ANQGSEA. For the CDR3, the DNA is TGCAGCGTCCTAACTACAGGGGAGGGTTATGGCTACACCTTC. Encoded protein: CSVLTTGEGYGYTF.

The gene calls are TRBV5-1 and TRBJ2-1, with 14 bases fitting TRBD2. V shed 4 bases, J shed 0 bases, and the junction held 12 bases outside the gene matches. This CDR3 comprises 20 residues. CDR1 SGHRS and CDR2 YFSETQ come from the germline V gene. In DNA form, the CDR3 reads TGCGCCAGCAGCAGCTATGGGACTAGCGGGGGCTCGAGCTCCTACAATGAGCAGTTCTTC. This encodes CASSSYGTSGGSSSYNEQFF.

The chain links TRBV5-1 to TRBJ1-6; D might be TRBD1 (6 bases). The length of the CDR3 is 13 residues. V shed 4 bases and J shed 10 bases, with 12 bases lying between them. Per the germline V gene, CDR1 is SGHRS and CDR2 is YFSETQ. CDR3 in DNA: TGCGCCAGCAGCAGCGGGACAAAGTCACCCCTCCACTTT. Translation: CASSSGTKSPLHF.

This chain uses TRBV10-3 with TRBJ1-1; D uncertain. V was trimmed by 7 bases and J by 6 bases, leaving 6 bases between them. Looked up from germline, CDR1 is ENHRY and CDR2 is SYGVKD. The CDR3 length is 10 residues. For the CDR3, the DNA is TGTGCCATCAAGACGGCTGAAGCTTTCTTT. Its translation: CAIKTAEAFF.

This clone was recorded once. This sequence joins TRBV9 and TRBJ1-3; D remains ambiguous. Trimming stripped 4 bases from V and 0 bases from J, with 11 bases between. CDR3 length: 15 amino acids. Germline CDR1 reads SGDLS; CDR2 reads YYNGEE. Written as DNA, the CDR3 is TGTGCCAGCAGCCCAGGTGGACTCTCTGGAAACACCATATATTTT. This sequence encodes CASSPGGLSGNTIYF.

The V and J genes are TRBV7-2 and TRBJ1-1; D is uncertain. CDR1 SGHTA and CDR2 FQGNSA come from the germline V gene. This CDR3 spans 14 amino acids. V lost 2 bases to trimming and J lost 3 bases, with 10 bases between them. The DNA for the CDR3 is TGTGCCAGCAGCTTAAAGGGAGGGTACACTGAAGCTTTCTTT. Its translation: CASSLKGGYTEAFF.